Presented here are 18 T cell receptor beta chains from one specimen sequenced in a study of identical twins. MiXCR was run by TCRdb on the 5' RACE reads, yielding one entry per CDR3 protein. Here the sample spans a few hundred thousand distinct CDR3 sequences, about 18% being singletons. Sequences were obtained from naive T cells sorted from blood. The receptors come from a man aged 50-60 years in good health.

This clonotype was seen repeatedly, ten times or more. The chain combines TRBV7-2 with TRBJ2-1, with 9 bases identical to TRBD2. In germline, CDR1 is SGHTA, CDR2 FQGNSA. The CDR3 is 15 residues long. The J segment lost 4 bases and the V segment lost 4 bases, leaving 5 bases of the junction unmatched. The CDR3 DNA follows: TGTGCCAGCAGCTATGGTAGCGGGGGATACAATGAGCAGTTCTTC. Protein: CASSYGSGGYNEQFF. The full variable domain, its missing parts supplied by reference TRBV7-2 and TRBJ2-1, is GAGVSQSPSNKVTEKGKDVELRCDPISGHTALYWYRQSLGQGLEFLIYFQGNSAPDKSGLPSDRFSAERTGGSVSTLTIQRTQQEDSAVYLCASSYGSGGYNEQFFGPGTRLTVL.

The chain is built from TRBV6-1 and TRBJ2-3; 7 nucleotides line up with TRBD2. The CDR3 totals 15 residues. In germline, CDR1 is MNHNS, CDR2 SASEGT. Unmatched junction bases numbered 6, after V lost 5 bases and J lost 1 base. CDR3: CASSRRGLRTDTQYF. Written as DNA, the CDR3 is TGTGCCAGCAGTCGGCGGGGGTTGCGCACAGATACGCAGTATTTT.

Points on this clonotype: An end of the junction differs from the germline gene, which may be a read error. This chain uses TRBV20-1 with TRBJ1-2; unclear D gene. The CDR3 runs to 18 residues. Germline CDR1 and CDR2: DFQATT and SNEGSKA (reference sequence). In DNA, the CDR3 is TGCAGTGCTAGAGATTTGGAGAGGCGTACATCTAAGGGATATGGCTCCACCTTC. Protein: CSARDLERRTSKGYGSTF.

Turning to this clonotype: Compared with germline, one end of the junction differs, possibly owing to a read error. J is TRBJ2-7 and V is TRBV6-2 or TRBV6-3, with TRBD2 identical over 10 bases. Germline lookup yields CDR1 MNHEY and CDR2 SVGEGT. CDR3 length equals 16 residues. CDR3 protein: CASSRVPSGSSHEQYF. The DNA of the CDR3 is TGTGCCAGCAGCAGGGTCCCTAGCGGGAGCTCCCACGAGCAGTACTTC.

The V gene is TRBV7-2, the J gene TRBJ2-7, with 10 bases aligning to TRBD2. Germline V gene data show CDR1 as SGHTA and CDR2 as FQGNSA. The trim removed 3 bases at V and 0 bases at J, leaving 11 bases unmatched. This CDR3 region has 18 residues. CDR3 bases: TGTGCCAGCAGCTTGCGAGCTAGCGGGGGCCGGACCTCCTACGAGCAGTACTTC. This translates into CASSLRASGGRTSYEQYF.

The gene calls are TRBV6-7 and TRBJ2-7; D possibly corresponds to TRBD2 (6 bases). TRBV6-7 is placed among ORFs of uncertain function. Trimming left V 7 bases short and J 2 bases short, with 27 bases between. The CDR3 is 18 residues long. The CDR3 protein is CASTWVSSHRDSTYEQYF. The CDR3 nucleotides are TGTGCCAGCACCTGGGTCAGCAGTCACCGGGACTCTACCTACGAGCAGTACTTC.

Concerning this clonotype itself: At one end, the junction sequence differs from germline, possibly due to a read error. This chain links TRBV10-2 with TRBJ2-2; D unclear. Germline loops: CDR1 WSHSY, CDR2 SAAADI. The CDR3 contains 16 residues. CDR3 DNA sequence: TGCGTCAGCAGTGGTTCGGCACTCCAAGGAACCGGGGAGCTGTTTTTT. It translates to CVSSGSALQGTGELFF.

The chain is built from TRBV11-1 and TRBJ2-6; 8 bases fit TRBD2. Losses at the gene ends were 5 bases for V and 2 bases for J; bases not matched to a gene: 11. The CDR3 has 18 residues. CDR1 and CDR2 (germline): SGHAT, FQDESV (reference sequence). DNA of the CDR3: TGTGCCAGCAGCCCTCGGGGGGGTACGATCCCTGGGGCCAACGTCCTGACTTTC. This gives the protein CASSPRGGTIPGANVLTF. The full variable domain, its missing parts supplied by reference TRBV11-1 and TRBJ2-6, is EAEVAQSPRYKITEKSQAVAFWCDPISGHATLYWYRQILGQGPELLVQFQDESVVDDSQLPKDRFSAERLKGVDSTLKIQPAELGDSAMYLCASSPRGGTIPGANVLTFGAGSRLTVL.

The chain carries TRBV19 and TRBJ1-2, with D maybe TRBD1 (5 bases). This CDR3 is 15 amino acids long. V lost 3 bases and J 2 bases, leaving 13 bases between the germline ends. The germline gives CDR1 LNHDA, CDR2 SQIVND (reference sequence). CDR3 coding DNA: TGTGCCAGTAGTATTGGGGGAACGGGGAACTATGGCTACACCTTC. Translated: CASSIGGTGNYGYTF.

The sample holds many counts of this clonotype. CDR3 coding DNA: TGTGCCAGCAGTTCAGGGTCGTCTAGCAATCAGCCCCAGCATTTT. Translation: CASSSGSSSNQPQHF. The J gene is TRBJ1-5, the V gene TRBV6-5; TRBD1 is a possible D gene (5 bases). CDR3 size: 15 residues. Trimming removed 4 bases from V and 0 bases from J, with 10 bases in between. CDR1 is MNHEY, CDR2 SVGAGI, per germline.

This clonotype was seen a few times. The chain combines TRBV12-3 or TRBV12-4 with TRBJ1-3; TRBD1 is a possible D gene (6 bases). The CDR3 extends over 17 amino acids. V was trimmed by 6 bases and J by 0 bases, leaving 18 bases between them. For the CDR3, the DNA is TGTGCCAGCAGCCTTGAGGGGGACGACCCCTCTGGAAACACCATATATTTT. As protein: CASSLEGDDPSGNTIYF.

This chain links TRBV12-3 or TRBV12-4 with TRBJ2-1, with 12 bases lining up with TRBD2. Unmatched junction bases numbered 3, after V lost 6 bases and J lost 0 bases. The CDR3 loop spans 16 amino acids. CDR3 protein: CASRGLAGPSYNEQFF. The CDR3, as DNA: TGTGCCAGCAGAGGACTAGCGGGACCCTCCTACAATGAGCAGTTCTTC.

This clonotype was seen a few times. A much larger clone lies a single base off, so this may be a read error. This chain uses TRBV6-1 with TRBJ2-2; D is uncertain. The CDR3 consists of 13 residues. Germline V lookup: CDR1 MNHNS, CDR2 SASEGT. Deletions cut 4 bases from V and 1 base from J, with 4 bases between. CDR3 loop: CASSVQNTGELFF. In nucleotides, the CDR3 is TGTGCCAGCAGTGTACAGAACACCGGGGAGCTGTTTTTT.

This clonotype was seen only once. V and J are TRBV5-4 and TRBJ2-1, with 9 positions matching TRBD1. The V and J ends lost 5 bases and 8 bases, in that order; junction bases with no gene match: 5. The V gene's germline CDR1 is SGHNT and CDR2 YYREEE (reference sequence). This CDR3 contains 13 residues. The CDR3 is CASRRQGDDEQFF. The CDR3 bases are TGTGCCAGCAGACGACAGGGGGACGATGAGCAGTTCTTC.

The rearrangement uses TRBV29-1 and TRBJ2-4; 8 nucleotides line up with TRBD1. The ends lost 5 bases at V and 6 bases at J; junction bases unmatched: 12. CDR1 is SQVTM and CDR2 is ANQGSEA in the germline V gene. This CDR3 has 15 residues. Here the CDR3 DNA reads TGCAGCGTTACCCCGGCAGGGGGCTCGATAAACATTCAGTACTTC. Its translation is CSVTPAGGSINIQYF.

This clonotype has only a few counts. The rearrangement joins TRBV4-2 to TRBJ2-7, with D tentatively TRBD2 (6 bases). Per germline, CDR1 LGHNA and CDR2 YNFKEQ. Trimming removed 2 bases from V and 4 bases from J, with 9 bases in between. This CDR3 is 13 amino acids long. In DNA, the CDR3 is TGTGCCAGCAGCCAAAGTGGGGGGTACGAGCAGTACTTC. As protein: CASSQSGGYEQYF.

The chain has TRBV18 and TRBJ2-1, with D uncertain. CDR3 length: 15 amino acids. V lost 2 bases to trimming and J lost 6 bases, with 14 bases between them. CDR1 and CDR2 (germline): KGHSH, LQKENI. Written as DNA, the CDR3 is TGTGCCAGCTCACCAGAACTAAAGGACGGCAATGAGCAGTTCTTC. This encodes CASSPELKDGNEQFF. Full variable domain (outside the CDR3, taken from reference TRBV18 and TRBJ2-1): NAGVMQNPRHLVRRRGQEARLRCSPMKGHSHVYWYRQLPEEGLKFMVYLQKENIIDESGMPKERFSAEFPKEGPSILRIQQVVRGDSAAYFCASSPELKDGNEQFFGPGTRLTVL.

This clonotype was seen a handful of times. This rearrangement joins TRBV7-2 to TRBJ1-4; perhaps TRBD1 as D (5 bases). V lost 1 base, J lost 6 bases, and 15 bases lay in between. Germline CDR1 and CDR2: SGHTA and FQGNSA. The CDR3 spans 16 residues. As DNA, the CDR3 is TGTGCCAGCAGCTTAGGACCGGGGGGAGGACATGAAAAACTGTTTTTT. This gives the protein CASSLGPGGGHEKLFF.